The sequence of this TCR beta chain was determined in a study of CD8 T cells in Susac syndrome. TEMRA cells were FACS-enriched and CD8+ and CD4+ T cells negatively isolated. RNA was extracted with the RNeasy kit, and a quantity of 0.5 to 1 ug was reverse transcribed using random hexamers. TCRdb re-called the immunoSEQ multiplex PCR reads with MiXCR, one entry per CDR3 protein. The sample lists about 120,000 distinct CDR3 sequences; 85% to 95% were seen once. The source of this sequence is a human donor with multiple sclerosis. Sequenced input: CD4+ T cells from PBMCs.

CDR3 DNA sequence: TGTGCCAGCAGCCAAGACCTAACCCCTGAGGGTGATCGAGCTTTCTTT. It encodes CASSQDLTPEGDRAFF. This rearrangement joins TRBV4-2 to TRBJ1-1; D is undetermined. This CDR3 has 16 amino acids. The germline V and J ends were trimmed by 0 bases and 10 bases, with 21 bases remaining between them. The germline V gene encodes CDR1 LGHNA and CDR2 YNFKEQ.